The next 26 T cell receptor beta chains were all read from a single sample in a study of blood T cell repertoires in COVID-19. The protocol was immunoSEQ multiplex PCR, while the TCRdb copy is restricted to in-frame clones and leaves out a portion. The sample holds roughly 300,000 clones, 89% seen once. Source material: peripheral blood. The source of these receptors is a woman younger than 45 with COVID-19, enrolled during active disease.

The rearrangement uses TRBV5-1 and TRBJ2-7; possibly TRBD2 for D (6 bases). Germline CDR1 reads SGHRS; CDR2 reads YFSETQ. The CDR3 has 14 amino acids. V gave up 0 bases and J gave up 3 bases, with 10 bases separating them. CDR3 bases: TGCGCCAGCAGCTTGGATCCGGGGGTCTACGAGCAGTACGTC. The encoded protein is CASSLDPGVYEQYV.

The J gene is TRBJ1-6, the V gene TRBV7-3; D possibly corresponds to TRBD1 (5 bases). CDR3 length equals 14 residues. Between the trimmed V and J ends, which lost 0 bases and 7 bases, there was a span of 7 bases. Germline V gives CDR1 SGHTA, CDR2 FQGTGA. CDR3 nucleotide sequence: TGTGCCAGCAGCTTAACCCCAGGGAATTCACCCCTCCACTTT. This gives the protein CASSLTPGNSPLHF.

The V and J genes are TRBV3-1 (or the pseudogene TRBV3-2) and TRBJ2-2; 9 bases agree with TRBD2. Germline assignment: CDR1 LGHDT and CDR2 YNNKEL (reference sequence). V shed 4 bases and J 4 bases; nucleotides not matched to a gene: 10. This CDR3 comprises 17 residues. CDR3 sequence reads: CASSPVDGAGGTGELFF. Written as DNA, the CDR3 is TGTGCCAGCAGCCCAGTAGATGGAGCGGGGGGCACCGGGGAGCTGTTTTTT.

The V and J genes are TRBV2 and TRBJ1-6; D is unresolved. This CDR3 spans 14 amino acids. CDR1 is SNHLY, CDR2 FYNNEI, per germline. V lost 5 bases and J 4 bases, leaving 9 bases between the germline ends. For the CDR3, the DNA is TGTGCCAGCAGTTTTCTGGAGTATAATTCACCCCTCCACTTT. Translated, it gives CASSFLEYNSPLHF. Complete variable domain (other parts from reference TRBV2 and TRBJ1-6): EPEVTQTPSHQVTQMGQEVILRCVPISNHLYFYWYRQILGQKVEFLVSFYNNEISEKSEIFDDQFSVERPDGSNFTLKIRSTKLEDSAMYFCASSFLEYNSPLHFGNGTRLTVT.

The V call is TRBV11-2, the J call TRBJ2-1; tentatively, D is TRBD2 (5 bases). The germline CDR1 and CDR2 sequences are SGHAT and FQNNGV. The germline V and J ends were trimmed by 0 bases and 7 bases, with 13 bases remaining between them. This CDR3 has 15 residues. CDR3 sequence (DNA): TGTGCCAGCAGCTTAGATATCGCGGGCTGGAATGAGCAGTTCTTC. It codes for CASSLDIAGWNEQFF.

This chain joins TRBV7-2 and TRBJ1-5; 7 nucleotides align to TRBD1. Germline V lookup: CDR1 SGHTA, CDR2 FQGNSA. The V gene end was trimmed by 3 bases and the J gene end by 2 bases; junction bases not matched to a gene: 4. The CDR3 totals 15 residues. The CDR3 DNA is TGTGCCAGCAGCTTGAGGGGGCGGGGCAATCAGCCCCAGCATTTT. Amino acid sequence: CASSLRGRGNQPQHF.

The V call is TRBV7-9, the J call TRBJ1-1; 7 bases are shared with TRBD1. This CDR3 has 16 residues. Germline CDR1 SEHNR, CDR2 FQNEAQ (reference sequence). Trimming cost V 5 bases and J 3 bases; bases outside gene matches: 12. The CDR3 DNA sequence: TGTGCCAGCAGCCCAAGTATAGGGACAGCTCACACTGAAGCTTTCTTT. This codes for CASSPSIGTAHTEAFF.

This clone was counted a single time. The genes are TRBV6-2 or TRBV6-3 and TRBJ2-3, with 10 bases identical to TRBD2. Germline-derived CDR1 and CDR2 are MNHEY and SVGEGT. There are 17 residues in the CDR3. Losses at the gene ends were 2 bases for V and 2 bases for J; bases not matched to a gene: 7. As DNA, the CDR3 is TGTGCCAGCAGTTACCCCCTAGCGGGGGCGAACACAGATACGCAGTATTTT. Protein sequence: CASSYPLAGANTDTQYF.

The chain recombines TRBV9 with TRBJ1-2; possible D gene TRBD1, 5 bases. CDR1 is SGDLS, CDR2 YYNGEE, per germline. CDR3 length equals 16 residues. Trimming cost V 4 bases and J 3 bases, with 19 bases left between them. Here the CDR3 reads CASSPRAREGDYGYTF. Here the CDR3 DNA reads TGTGCCAGCAGCCCTCGAGCCAGGGAGGGAGACTATGGCTACACCTTC.

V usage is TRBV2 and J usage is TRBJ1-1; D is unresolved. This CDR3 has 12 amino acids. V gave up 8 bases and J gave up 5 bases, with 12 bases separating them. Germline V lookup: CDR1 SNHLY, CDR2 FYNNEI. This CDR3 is CASDWGVTEAFF. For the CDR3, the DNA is TGTGCCAGCGATTGGGGAGTGACTGAAGCTTTCTTT.

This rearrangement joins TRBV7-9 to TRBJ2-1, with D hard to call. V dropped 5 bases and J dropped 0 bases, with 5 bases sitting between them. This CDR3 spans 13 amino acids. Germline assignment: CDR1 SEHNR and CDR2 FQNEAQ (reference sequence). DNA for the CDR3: TGTGCCAGCAGCGACAACTCCTACAATGAGCAGTTCTTC. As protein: CASSDNSYNEQFF. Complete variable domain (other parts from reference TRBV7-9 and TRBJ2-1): DTGVSQNPRHKITKRGQNVTFRCDPISEHNRLYWYRQTLGQGPEFLTYFQNEAQLEKSRLLSDRFSAERPKGSFSTLEIQRTEQGDSAMYLCASSDNSYNEQFFGPGTRLTVL.

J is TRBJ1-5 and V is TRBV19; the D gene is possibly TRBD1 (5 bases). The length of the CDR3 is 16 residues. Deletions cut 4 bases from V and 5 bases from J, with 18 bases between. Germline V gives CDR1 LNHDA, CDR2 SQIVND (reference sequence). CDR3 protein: CASSTRRGVSHQPQHF. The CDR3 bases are TGTGCCAGTAGTACCCGCCGGGGGGTGTCGCATCAGCCCCAGCATTTT.

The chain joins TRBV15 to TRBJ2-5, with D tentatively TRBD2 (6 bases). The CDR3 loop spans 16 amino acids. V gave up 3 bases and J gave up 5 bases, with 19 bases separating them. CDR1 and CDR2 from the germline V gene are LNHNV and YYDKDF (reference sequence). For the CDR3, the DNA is TGTGCCACCAGCAGGTTATTTTCTAGCGTCGGTGAGACCCAGTACTTC. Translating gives CATSRLFSSVGETQYF.

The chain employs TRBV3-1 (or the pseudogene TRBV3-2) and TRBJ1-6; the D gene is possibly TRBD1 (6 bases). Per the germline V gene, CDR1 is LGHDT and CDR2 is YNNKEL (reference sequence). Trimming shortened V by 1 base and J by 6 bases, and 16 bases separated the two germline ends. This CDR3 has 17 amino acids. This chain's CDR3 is CASSQAGGGARNSPLHF. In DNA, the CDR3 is TGTGCCAGCAGCCAAGCTGGTGGGGGGGCGCGTAATTCACCCCTCCACTTT.

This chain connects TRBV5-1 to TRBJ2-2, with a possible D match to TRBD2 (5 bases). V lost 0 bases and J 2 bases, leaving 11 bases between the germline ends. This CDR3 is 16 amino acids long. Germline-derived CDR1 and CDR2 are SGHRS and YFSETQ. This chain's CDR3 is CASSLAGNRNTGELFF. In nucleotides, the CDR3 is TGCGCCAGCAGCTTGGCCGGGAACCGAAACACCGGGGAGCTGTTTTTT.

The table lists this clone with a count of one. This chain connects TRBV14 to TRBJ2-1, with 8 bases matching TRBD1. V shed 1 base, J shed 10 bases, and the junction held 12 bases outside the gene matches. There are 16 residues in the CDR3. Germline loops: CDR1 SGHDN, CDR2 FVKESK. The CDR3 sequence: CASSQVAGGTFSEQFF. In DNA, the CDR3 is TGTGCCAGCAGCCAAGTTGCAGGGGGCACATTCAGCGAGCAGTTCTTC.

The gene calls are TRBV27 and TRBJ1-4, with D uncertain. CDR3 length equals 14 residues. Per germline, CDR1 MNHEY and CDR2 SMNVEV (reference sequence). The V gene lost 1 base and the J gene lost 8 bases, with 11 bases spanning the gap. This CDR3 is CASSLFRGGEKLFF. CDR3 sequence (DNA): TGTGCCAGCAGTTTATTTCGGGGAGGCGAAAAACTGTTTTTT. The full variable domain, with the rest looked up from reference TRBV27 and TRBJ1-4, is EAQVTQNPRYLITVTGKKLTVTCSQNMNHEYMSWYRQDPGLGLRQIYYSMNVEVTDKGDVPEGYKVSRKEKRNFPLILESPSPNQTSLYFCASSLFRGGEKLFFGSGTQLSVL.

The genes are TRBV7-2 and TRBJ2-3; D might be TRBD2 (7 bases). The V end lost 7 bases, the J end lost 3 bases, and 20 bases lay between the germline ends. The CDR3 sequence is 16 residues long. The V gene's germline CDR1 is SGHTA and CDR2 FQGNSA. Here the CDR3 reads CASTSRGGGETDTQYF. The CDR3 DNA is TGTGCCAGCACCTCCAGGGGCGGGGGAGAGACAGATACGCAGTATTTT.

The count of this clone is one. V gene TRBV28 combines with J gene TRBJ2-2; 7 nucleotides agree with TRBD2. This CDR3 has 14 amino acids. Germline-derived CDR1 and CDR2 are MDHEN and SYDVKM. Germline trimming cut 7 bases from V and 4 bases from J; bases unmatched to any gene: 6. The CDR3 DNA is TGTGCCAGCAACCAGGGAGGGGCCACCGGGGAGCTGTTTTTT. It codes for CASNQGGATGELFF.

The CDR3 coding sequence is TGCAGTGCTAGTCATTGGGGAGGGACGGCCTCTGGAAACACCATATATTTT. This encodes CSASHWGGTASGNTIYF. The chain couples TRBV20-1 to TRBJ1-3; TRBD1 might be the D (5 bases). CDR3 length equals 17 residues. Germline V gene data show CDR1 as DFQATT and CDR2 as SNEGSKA (reference sequence). V was shortened by 3 bases and J by 0 bases, with 18 bases between the two germline ends.

In nucleotides, the CDR3 is TGTGCCAGCAGCCAAGAATCGCTCCGGACAGGCCTTTCCTCTGGAAACACCATATATTTT. Its translation is CASSQESLRTGLSSGNTIYF. The V call is TRBV14, the J call TRBJ1-3, with 7 bases that match TRBD1. CDR3 size: 20 residues. Germline CDR1 and CDR2: SGHDN and FVKESK. Trimming removed 0 bases from V and 0 bases from J; junction bases left unmatched: 14.

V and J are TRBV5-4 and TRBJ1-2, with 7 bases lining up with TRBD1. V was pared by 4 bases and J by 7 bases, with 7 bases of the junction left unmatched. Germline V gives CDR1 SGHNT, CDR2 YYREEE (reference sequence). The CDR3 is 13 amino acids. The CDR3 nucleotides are TGTGCCAGCAGCGACCAGGGGGTAGGTGGCTACACCTTC. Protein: CASSDQGVGGYTF.

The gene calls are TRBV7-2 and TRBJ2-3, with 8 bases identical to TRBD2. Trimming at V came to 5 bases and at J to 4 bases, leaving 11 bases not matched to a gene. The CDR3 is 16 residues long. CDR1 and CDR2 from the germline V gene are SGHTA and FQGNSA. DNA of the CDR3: TGTGCCAGCAGCCCTTATACGGGGGGGCCCCCAGATACGCAGTATTTT. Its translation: CASSPYTGGPPDTQYF.

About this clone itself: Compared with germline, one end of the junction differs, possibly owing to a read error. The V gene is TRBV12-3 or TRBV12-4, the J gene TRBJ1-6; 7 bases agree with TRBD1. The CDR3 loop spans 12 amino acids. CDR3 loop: CASSLAGGGQRF. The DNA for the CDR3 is TGTGCCAGCAGTTTAGCAGGGGGCGGGCAAAGGTTT.

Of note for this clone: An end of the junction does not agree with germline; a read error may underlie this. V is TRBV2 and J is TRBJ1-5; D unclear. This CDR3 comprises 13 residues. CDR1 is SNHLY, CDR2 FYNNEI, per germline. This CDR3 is CASSDEGNQAQHF. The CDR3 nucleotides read TGTGCCAGCAGTGATGAAGGAAATCAGGCCCAGCATTTT.

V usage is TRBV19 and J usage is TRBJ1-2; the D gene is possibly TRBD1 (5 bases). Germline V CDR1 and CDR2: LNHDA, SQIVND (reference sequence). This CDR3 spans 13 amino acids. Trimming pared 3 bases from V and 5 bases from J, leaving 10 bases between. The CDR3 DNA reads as TGTGCCAGTAGTATGGTAGGACAATATGGCTACACCTTC. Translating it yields CASSMVGQYGYTF.